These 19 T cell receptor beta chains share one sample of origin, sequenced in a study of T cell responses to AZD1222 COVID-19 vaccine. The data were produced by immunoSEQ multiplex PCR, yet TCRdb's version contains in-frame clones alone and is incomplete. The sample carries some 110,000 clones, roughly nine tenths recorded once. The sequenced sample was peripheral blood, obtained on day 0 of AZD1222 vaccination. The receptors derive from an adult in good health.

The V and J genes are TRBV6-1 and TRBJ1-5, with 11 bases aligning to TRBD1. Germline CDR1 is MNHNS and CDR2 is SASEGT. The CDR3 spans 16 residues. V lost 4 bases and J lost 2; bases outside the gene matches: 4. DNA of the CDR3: TGTGCCAGCAGTGGGGGACAGGGGGTAGGCAATCAGCCCCAGCATTTT. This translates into CASSGGQGVGNQPQHF.

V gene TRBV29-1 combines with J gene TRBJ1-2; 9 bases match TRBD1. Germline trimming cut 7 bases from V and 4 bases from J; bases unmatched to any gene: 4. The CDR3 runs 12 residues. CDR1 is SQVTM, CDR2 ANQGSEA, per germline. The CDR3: CSDTGGFYGYTF. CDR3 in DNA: TGCAGCGATACAGGGGGCTTCTATGGCTACACCTTC.

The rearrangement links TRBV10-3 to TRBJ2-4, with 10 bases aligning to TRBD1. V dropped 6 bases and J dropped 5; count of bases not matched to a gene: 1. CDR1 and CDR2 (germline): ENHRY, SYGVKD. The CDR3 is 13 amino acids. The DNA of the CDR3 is TGTGCCATCAGCGGACAGGGGGAAAACATTCAGTACTTC. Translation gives CAISGQGENIQYF.

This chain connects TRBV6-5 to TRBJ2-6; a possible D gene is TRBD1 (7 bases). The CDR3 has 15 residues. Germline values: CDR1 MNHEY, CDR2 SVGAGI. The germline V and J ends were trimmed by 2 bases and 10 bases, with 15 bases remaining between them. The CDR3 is CASSYGRDSSNVLTF. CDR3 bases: TGTGCCAGCAGTTACGGGCGGGACAGCTCGAACGTCCTGACTTTC.

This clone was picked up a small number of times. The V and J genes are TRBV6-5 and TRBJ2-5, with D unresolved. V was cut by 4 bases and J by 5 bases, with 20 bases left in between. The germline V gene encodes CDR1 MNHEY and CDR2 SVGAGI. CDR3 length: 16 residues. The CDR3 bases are TGTGCCAGCAGTTTAGGGTTGGCTCCTACCCGGGAGACCCAGTACTTC. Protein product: CASSLGLAPTRETQYF.

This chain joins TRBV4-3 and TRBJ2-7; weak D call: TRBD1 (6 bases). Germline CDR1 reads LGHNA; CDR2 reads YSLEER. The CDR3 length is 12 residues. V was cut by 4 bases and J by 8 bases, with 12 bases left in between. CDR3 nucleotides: TGCGCCAGCAGCCGGGACACCGGCAAGCAGTACTTC. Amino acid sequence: CASSRDTGKQYF.

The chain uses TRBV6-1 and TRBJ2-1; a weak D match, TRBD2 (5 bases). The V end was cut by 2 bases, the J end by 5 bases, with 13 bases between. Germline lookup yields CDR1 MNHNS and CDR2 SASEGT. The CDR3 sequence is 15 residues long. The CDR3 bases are TGTGCCAGCAGTGAAAGGATTAGCGCGGACAATGAGCAGTTCTTC. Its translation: CASSERISADNEQFF.

The CDR3 protein is CAWFRSSGHEQFF. The CDR3 bases are TGTGCCTGGTTCAGAAGTAGCGGCCATGAGCAGTTCTTC. The chain recombines TRBV30 with TRBJ2-1, with D perhaps matching TRBD2 (6 bases). The CDR3 is 13 amino acids. Trimming cost V 5 bases and J 8 bases, with 16 bases left between them. CDR1 GTSNPN and CDR2 SVGIG come from the germline V gene (reference sequence). Full variable domain (outside the CDR3, taken from reference TRBV30 and TRBJ2-1): SQTIHQWPATLVQPVGSPLSLECTVEGTSNPNLYWYRQAAGRGLQLLFYSVGIGQISSEVPQNLSASRPQDRQFILSSKKLLLSDSGFYLCAWFRSSGHEQFFGPGTRLTVL.

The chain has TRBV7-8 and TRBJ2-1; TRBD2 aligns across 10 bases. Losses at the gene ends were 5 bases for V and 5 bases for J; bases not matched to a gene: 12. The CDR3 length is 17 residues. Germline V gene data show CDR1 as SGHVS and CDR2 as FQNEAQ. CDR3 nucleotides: TGTGCCAGCAGCCCCCTCCCGGGACTAGCGTTGCACAATGAGCAGTTCTTC. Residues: CASSPLPGLALHNEQFF.

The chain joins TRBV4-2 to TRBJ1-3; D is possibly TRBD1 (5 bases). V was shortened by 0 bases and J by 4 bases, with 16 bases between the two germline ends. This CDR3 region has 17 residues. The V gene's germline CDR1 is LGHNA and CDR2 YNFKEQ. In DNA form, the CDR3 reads TGTGCCAGCAGCCAAGATTGGGCGGGGCAGATCGGAAACACCATATATTTT. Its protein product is CASSQDWAGQIGNTIYF.

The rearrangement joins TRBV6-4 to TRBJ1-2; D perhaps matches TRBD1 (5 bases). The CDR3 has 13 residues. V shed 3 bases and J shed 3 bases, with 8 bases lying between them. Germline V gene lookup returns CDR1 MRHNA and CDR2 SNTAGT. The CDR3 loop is CASSEGQDYGYTF. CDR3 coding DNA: TGTGCCAGCAGTGAGGGGCAGGACTATGGCTACACCTTC.

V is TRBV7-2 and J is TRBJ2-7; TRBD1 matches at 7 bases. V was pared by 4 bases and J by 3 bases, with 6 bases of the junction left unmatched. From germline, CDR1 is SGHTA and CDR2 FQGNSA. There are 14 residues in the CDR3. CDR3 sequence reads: CASSSHPGGYEQYF. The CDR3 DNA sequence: TGTGCCAGCAGCTCCCACCCAGGGGGCTACGAGCAGTACTTC.

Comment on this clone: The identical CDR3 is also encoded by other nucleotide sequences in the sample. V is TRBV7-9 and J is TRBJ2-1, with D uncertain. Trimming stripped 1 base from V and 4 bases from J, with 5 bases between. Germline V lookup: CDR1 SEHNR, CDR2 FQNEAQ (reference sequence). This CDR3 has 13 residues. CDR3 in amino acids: CASSLGTYNEQFF. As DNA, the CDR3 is TGTGCCAGCAGCTTAGGCACGTACAATGAGCAGTTCTTC.

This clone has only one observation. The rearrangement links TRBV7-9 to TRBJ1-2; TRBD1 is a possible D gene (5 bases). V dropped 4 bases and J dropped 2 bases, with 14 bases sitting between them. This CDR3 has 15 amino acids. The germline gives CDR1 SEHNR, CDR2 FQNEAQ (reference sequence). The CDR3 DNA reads TGTGCCAGCAGCTCGCCTCGGGAGGGGAACTATGGCTACACCTTC. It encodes CASSSPREGNYGYTF. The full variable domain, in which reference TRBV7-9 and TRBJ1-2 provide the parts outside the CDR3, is DTGVSQNPRHKITKRGQNVTFRCDPISEHNRLYWYRQTLGQGPEFLTYFQNEAQLEKSRLLSDRFSAERPKGSFSTLEIQRTEQGDSAMYLCASSSPREGNYGYTFGSGTRLTVV.

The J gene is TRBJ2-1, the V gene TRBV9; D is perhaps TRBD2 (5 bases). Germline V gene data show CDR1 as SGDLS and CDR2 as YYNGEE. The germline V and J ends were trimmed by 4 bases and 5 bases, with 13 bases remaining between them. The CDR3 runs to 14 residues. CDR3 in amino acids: CASSPLRGHNEQFF. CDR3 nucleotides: TGTGCCAGCAGCCCTCTACGGGGTCACAATGAGCAGTTCTTC.

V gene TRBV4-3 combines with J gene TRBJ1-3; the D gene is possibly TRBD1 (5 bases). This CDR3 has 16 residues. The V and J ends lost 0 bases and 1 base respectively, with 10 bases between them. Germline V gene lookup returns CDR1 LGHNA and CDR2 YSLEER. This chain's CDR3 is CASSQDHGGSGNTIYF. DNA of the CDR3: TGCGCCAGCAGCCAAGACCACGGGGGGTCTGGAAACACCATATATTTT.

As DNA, the CDR3 is TGTGCCAGCAGCGTAGCCCTCTGGGGGGATGAGCAGTTCTTC. It encodes CASSVALWGDEQFF. This chain joins TRBV9 and TRBJ2-1, with a possible D match to TRBD2 (6 bases). V lost 0 bases and J 8 bases, leaving 12 bases between the germline ends. Germline-derived CDR1 and CDR2 are SGDLS and YYNGEE. The CDR3 has 14 amino acids.

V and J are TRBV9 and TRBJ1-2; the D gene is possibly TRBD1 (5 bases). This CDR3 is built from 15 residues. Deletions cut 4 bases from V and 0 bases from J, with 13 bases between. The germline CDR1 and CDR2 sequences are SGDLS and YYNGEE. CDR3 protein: CASSKGRAANYGYTF. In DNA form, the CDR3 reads TGTGCCAGCAGCAAAGGCAGGGCGGCTAACTATGGCTACACCTTC.

This CDR3 reads CAISESSGYGYTF. CDR3 nucleotides: TGTGCCATCAGTGAGTCGTCAGGTTATGGCTACACCTTC. The chain has TRBV10-3 and TRBJ1-2; unclear D gene. Trimming left V 0 bases short and J 5 bases short, with 7 bases between. CDR3 length equals 13 residues. Germline loops: CDR1 ENHRY, CDR2 SYGVKD.